These T cell receptor beta chains were read from a single sample in a study of control samples from healthy donors and cancer patients. The repertoire was sequenced with immunoSEQ multiplex PCR; TCRdb's copy has only in-frame clones and lacks some. The sample carries 150,000 to 200,000 clones, 85% to 95% recorded once. Sequenced input: blood. All receptors come from a man younger than 45 in good health. Both conserved end residues are part of each CDR3. D genes are given only for firm matches.

d_call v_call cdr3_aa
- TRBV12-5 CASGLSETQYF
TRBD2 TRBV6-5 CASIGLAGSDEQFF
- TRBV14 CASSQAFTHNSPLHF
TRBD2 TRBV4-3 CASSQEPLAGYNEQFF
- TRBV23-1 CASAQHEQYF
- TRBV7-9 CASSPDTEAFF
TRBD2 TRBV7-8 CASSRREGLYNEQFF
- TRBV7-9 CASSSDSLYEQYF
TRBD1 TRBV6-2/TRBV6-3 CASSWGTGTDTEAFF
TRBD2 TRBV7-8 CASNLSGGEQFF
- TRBV27 CASSLGDSNQPQHF
TRBD1 TRBV27 CASRPAGTGLDF
- TRBV18 CASSTGFGTEAFF
- TRBV18 CASSPAPGPGEQFF
TRBD1 TRBV13 CASSLDRGQGASYEQYF
TRBD1 TRBV28 CASSFSDRGNQPQHF
- TRBV27 CASSWKTGELFF